A single sample is the source of the 16 T cell receptor beta chains below, sequenced in a study of blood T cells in healthy people across ages. A second roughly 6 to 12 cycle PCR used barcoded and J-beta primers. TCRdb processed the 5' RACE reads anew with MiXCR; each CDR3 protein has one entry. The sample contains around 800,000 distinct CDR3 sequences, 20% to 30% of which appear only once. The same specimen was also included in a second study, on T cells of mothers and their children.

The sequenced sample was blood. The receptors shown here come from a boy younger than 18 in good health.

V usage is TRBV6-5 and J usage is TRBJ1-2; perhaps TRBD1 as D (5 bases). Germline V lookup: CDR1 MNHEY, CDR2 SVGAGI. V lost 5 bases and J lost 8, with 27 bases in between. The CDR3 is 17 residues long. The CDR3 DNA follows: TGTGCCAGCAGTAAACGGACCCGGGGCGCAATGTATGGGGGCTACACCTTC. Residues: CASSKRTRGAMYGGYTF.

CDR3 region: CASSPPRTSNSPLHF. The DNA of the CDR3 is TGTGCCAGCAGCCCACCAAGGACGTCAAATTCACCCCTCCACTTT. The chain joins TRBV6-2 or TRBV6-3 to TRBJ1-6; D is ambiguous. CDR1 is MNHEY and CDR2 is SVGEGT in the germline V gene. The V and J ends lost 6 bases and 7 bases respectively, with 16 bases between them. The CDR3 runs 15 residues.

V is TRBV5-1 and J is TRBJ2-3, with TRBD2 matching 9 bases. CDR1 is SGHRS and CDR2 is YFSETQ in the germline V gene. This CDR3 is 17 amino acids long. Trimming took 0 bases from V and 5 from J; bases not matched to a gene: 10. The DNA for the CDR3 is TGCGCCAGCAGCTTGGAAGTGCGGGGGGGCTTCGGAGATACGCAGTATTTT. Its translation is CASSLEVRGGFGDTQYF.

This clonotype was seen a handful of times. The CDR3 spells CSVIPGQDYGYTF. In DNA form, the CDR3 reads TGCAGCGTCATTCCGGGACAGGATTATGGCTACACCTTC. The chain carries TRBV29-1 and TRBJ1-2; 8 bases fit TRBD1. Per the germline V gene, CDR1 is SQVTM and CDR2 is ANQGSEA. CDR3 length: 13 amino acids. V shed 6 bases, J shed 5 bases, and the junction held 8 bases outside the gene matches.

This clonotype was counted only a few times. V and J are TRBV12-3 or TRBV12-4 and TRBJ2-7; D ambiguous. This CDR3 is 14 amino acids long. V dropped 5 bases and J dropped 1 base, with 12 bases sitting between them. CDR3: CASSKTDRSYEQYF. Written as DNA, the CDR3 is TGTGCCAGCAGTAAAACGGACCGATCCTACGAGCAGTACTTC.

A few counts support this clonotype. V is TRBV10-3 and J is TRBJ2-5; D not resolved. V lost 6 bases, J lost 11 bases, and 10 bases lay in between. Germline CDR1 and CDR2: ENHRY and SYGVKD. This CDR3 has 10 residues. The CDR3 sequence is CAISRLGQYF. For the CDR3, the DNA is TGTGCCATCAGCCGGTTGGGGCAGTACTTC.

The V call is TRBV2, the J call TRBJ1-5; possibly TRBD1 for D (5 bases). V was pared by 5 bases and J by 6 bases, with 23 bases between. CDR3 length: 17 amino acids. Germline V gene sequence: CDR1 SNHLY, CDR2 FYNNEI. CDR3: CASSFPEGSRARQPQHF. The CDR3 nucleotides are TGTGCCAGCAGTTTTCCAGAGGGGAGTCGGGCGCGTCAGCCCCAGCATTTT.

The genes are TRBV12-3 or TRBV12-4 and TRBJ2-7; tentatively, D is TRBD2 (6 bases). This CDR3 has 13 amino acids. Trimming stripped 6 bases from V and 4 bases from J, with 13 bases between. CDR3 nucleotides: TGTGCCAGCAGGGGGACTTCAAAGTACGAGCAGTACTTC. It yields the protein CASRGTSKYEQYF.

The chain recombines TRBV12-3 or TRBV12-4 with TRBJ1-1; TRBD1 matches 9 bases. The trim removed 7 bases at V and 4 bases at J, leaving 13 bases unmatched. There are 16 residues in the CDR3. CDR3 in amino acids: CASTDPGQGISTEAFF. The DNA of the CDR3 is TGTGCCAGCACCGACCCCGGACAGGGGATTAGCACTGAAGCTTTCTTT.

This chain uses TRBV7-9 with TRBJ1-1; D is uncertain. Germline values: CDR1 SEHNR, CDR2 FQNEAQ (reference sequence). The CDR3 contains 15 residues. Between the trimmed V and J ends, which lost 0 bases and 0 bases, there was a span of 8 bases. The CDR3 DNA follows: TGTGCCAGCAGCTTAGCGTTGGGAATGAACACTGAAGCTTTCTTT. It codes for CASSLALGMNTEAFF.

This clonotype turned up a few times. The V and J genes are TRBV15 and TRBJ2-3; D remains ambiguous. Deletions cut 2 bases from V and 5 bases from J, with 14 bases between. CDR1 LNHNV and CDR2 YYDKDF come from the germline V gene (reference sequence). The CDR3 contains 15 residues. The CDR3 is CATSRRGPTGDTQYF. The CDR3 DNA is TGTGCCACCAGCAGAAGAGGACCTACCGGAGATACGCAGTATTTT.

This clonotype has only a few counts. This sequence joins TRBV6-6 and TRBJ1-6, with a weak D call TRBD1 (5 bases). The germline CDR1 and CDR2 sequences are MNHNY and SVGAGI (reference sequence). V shed 1 base and J shed 9 bases, with 16 bases lying between them. This CDR3 is 16 amino acids long. DNA of the CDR3: TGTGCCAGCAGTTACTACCCCACTAGGGGTTCTTCACCCCTCCACTTT. It translates to CASSYYPTRGSSPLHF.

The J gene is TRBJ1-5, the V gene TRBV24-1; 7 bases match TRBD1. From germline, CDR1 is KGHDR and CDR2 SFDVKD. Unmatched junction bases numbered 6, after V lost 7 bases and J lost 1 base. The CDR3 length is 15 residues. CDR3 region: CATSLTGPSNQPQHF. Here the CDR3 DNA reads TGTGCCACCAGCCTGACAGGGCCCAGCAATCAGCCCCAGCATTTT.

The rearrangement joins TRBV29-1 to TRBJ1-3, with D hard to call. Germline V gene lookup returns CDR1 SQVTM and CDR2 ANQGSEA. This CDR3 region has 14 residues. Trimming took off 4 bases at V and 4 bases at J, with 14 bases between the two ends. CDR3 residues: CSVAVSGAGNTIYF. In DNA form, the CDR3 reads TGCAGCGTTGCGGTGTCGGGTGCCGGAAACACCATATATTTT.

The chain uses TRBV2 and TRBJ1-5, with D hard to call. V lost 1 base and J lost 5, with 9 bases in between. This CDR3 comprises 14 residues. CDR1 and CDR2 (germline): SNHLY, FYNNEI. For the CDR3, the DNA is TGTGCCAGCAGTGAAGGTGGCTTGCATCAGCCCCAGCATTTT. This translates into CASSEGGLHQPQHF.

This clonotype was seen ten or more times. The chain recombines TRBV7-9 with TRBJ1-1; the D gene is possibly TRBD1 (5 bases). Trimming left V 0 bases short and J 0 bases short, with 8 bases between. The germline V gene has CDR1 SEHNR and CDR2 FQNEAQ (reference sequence). The CDR3 runs to 15 residues. The CDR3 DNA sequence: TGTGCCAGCAGCTTAGCGGGGGGGATGAACACTGAAGCTTTCTTT. Translated: CASSLAGGMNTEAFF.